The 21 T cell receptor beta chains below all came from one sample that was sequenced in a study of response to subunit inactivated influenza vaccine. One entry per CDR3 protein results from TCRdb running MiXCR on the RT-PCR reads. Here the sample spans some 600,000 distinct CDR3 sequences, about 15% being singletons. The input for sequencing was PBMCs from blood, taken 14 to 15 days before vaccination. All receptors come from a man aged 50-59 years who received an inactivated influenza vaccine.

The CDR3 loop reads CSALTEASGAEQYF. The CDR3 nucleotides are TGCAGTGCTCTAACGGAGGCTAGCGGGGCCGAGCAGTACTTC. This chain links TRBV20-1 with TRBJ2-7, with TRBD2 matching 9 bases. V trimming: 5 bases; J trimming: 6 bases; junction bases outside the gene matches: 11. This CDR3 spans 14 amino acids. Germline CDR1 and CDR2: DFQATT and SNEGSKA (reference sequence).

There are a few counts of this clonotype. For the CDR3, the DNA is TGTGCCAGCAGCTTAGCCCACGGGAGGGCCCCCAATGAGCAGTTCTTC. Translated, it gives CASSLAHGRAPNEQFF. The V call is TRBV11-2, the J call TRBJ2-1; 8 bases match TRBD2. The CDR3 consists of 16 residues. The germline CDR1 and CDR2 sequences are SGHAT and FQNNGV. The trim removed 1 base at V and 6 bases at J, leaving 8 bases unmatched. Variable domain in full (rest from reference TRBV11-2 and TRBJ2-1): EAGVAQSPRYKIIEKRQSVAFWCNPISGHATLYWYQQILGQGPKLLIQFQNNGVVDDSQLPKDRFSAERLKGVDSTLKIQPAKLEDSAVYLCASSLAHGRAPNEQFFGPGTRLTVL.

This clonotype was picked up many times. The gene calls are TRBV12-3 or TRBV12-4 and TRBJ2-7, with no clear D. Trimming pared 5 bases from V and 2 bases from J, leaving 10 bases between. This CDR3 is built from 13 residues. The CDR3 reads CASSLGPPYEQYF. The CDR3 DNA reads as TGTGCCAGCAGTCTGGGCCCCCCCTACGAGCAGTACTTC.

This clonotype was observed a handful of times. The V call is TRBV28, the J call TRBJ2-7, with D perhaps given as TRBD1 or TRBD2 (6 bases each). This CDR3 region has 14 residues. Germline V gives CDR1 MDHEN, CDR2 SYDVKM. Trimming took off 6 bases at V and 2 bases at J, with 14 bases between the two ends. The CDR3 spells CASSEGGRPYEQYF. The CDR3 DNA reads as TGTGCCAGCAGCGAGGGGGGTCGGCCCTACGAGCAGTACTTC.

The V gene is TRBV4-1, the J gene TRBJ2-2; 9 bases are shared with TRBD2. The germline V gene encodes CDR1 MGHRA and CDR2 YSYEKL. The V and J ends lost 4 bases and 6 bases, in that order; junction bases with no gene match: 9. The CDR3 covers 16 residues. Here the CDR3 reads CASSPLGGGAPGELFF. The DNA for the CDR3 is TGCGCCAGCAGCCCCCTTGGCGGGGGGGCCCCCGGGGAGCTGTTTTTT.

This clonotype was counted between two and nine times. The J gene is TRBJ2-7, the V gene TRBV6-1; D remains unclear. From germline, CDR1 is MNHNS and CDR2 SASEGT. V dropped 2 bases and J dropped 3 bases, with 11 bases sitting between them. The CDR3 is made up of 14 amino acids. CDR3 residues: CASSELFINYEQYF. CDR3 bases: TGTGCCAGCAGTGAATTATTCATTAACTACGAGCAGTACTTC.

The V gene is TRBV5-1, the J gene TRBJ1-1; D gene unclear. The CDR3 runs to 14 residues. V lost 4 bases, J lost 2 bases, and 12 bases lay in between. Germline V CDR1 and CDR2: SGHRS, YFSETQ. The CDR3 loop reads CASSPGTINTEAFF. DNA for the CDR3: TGCGCCAGCAGCCCGGGTACGATAAACACTGAAGCTTTCTTT.

The CDR3 DNA reads as TGCAGTGCTGACAGGTCCTATTCCTACGAGCAGTACTTC. Protein sequence: CSADRSYSYEQYF. The chain uses TRBV20-1 and TRBJ2-7; weak D call: TRBD1 (6 bases). The CDR3 consists of 13 residues. The germline V gene has CDR1 DFQATT and CDR2 SNEGSKA (reference sequence). V lost 5 bases, J lost 1 base, and 12 bases lay in between.

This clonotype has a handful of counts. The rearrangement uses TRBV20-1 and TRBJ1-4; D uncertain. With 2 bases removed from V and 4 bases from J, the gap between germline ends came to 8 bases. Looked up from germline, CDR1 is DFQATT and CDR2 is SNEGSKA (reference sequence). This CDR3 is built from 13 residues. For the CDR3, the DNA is TGCAGTGCTAGAACGGGAGTTAATGAAAAACTGTTTTTT. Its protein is CSARTGVNEKLFF.

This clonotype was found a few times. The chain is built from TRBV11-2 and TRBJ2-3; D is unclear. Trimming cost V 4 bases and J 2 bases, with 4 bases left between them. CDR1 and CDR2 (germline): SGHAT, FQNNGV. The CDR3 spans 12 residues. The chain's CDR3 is CASSYLTDTQYF. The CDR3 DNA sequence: TGTGCCAGCAGCTACCTCACAGATACGCAGTATTTT.

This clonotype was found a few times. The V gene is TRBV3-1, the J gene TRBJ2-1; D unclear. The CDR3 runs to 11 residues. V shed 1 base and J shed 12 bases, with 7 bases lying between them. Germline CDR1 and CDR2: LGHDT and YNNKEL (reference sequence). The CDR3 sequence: CASSQGPVQFF. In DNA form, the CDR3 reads TGTGCCAGCAGCCAAGGGCCAGTGCAGTTCTTC.

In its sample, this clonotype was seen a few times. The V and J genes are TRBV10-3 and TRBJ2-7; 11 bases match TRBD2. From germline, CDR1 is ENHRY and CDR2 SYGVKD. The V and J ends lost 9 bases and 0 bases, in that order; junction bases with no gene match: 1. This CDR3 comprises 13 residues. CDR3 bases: TGTGCCATGACTAGCGGGGCCTCCTACGAGCAGTACTTC. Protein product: CAMTSGASYEQYF.

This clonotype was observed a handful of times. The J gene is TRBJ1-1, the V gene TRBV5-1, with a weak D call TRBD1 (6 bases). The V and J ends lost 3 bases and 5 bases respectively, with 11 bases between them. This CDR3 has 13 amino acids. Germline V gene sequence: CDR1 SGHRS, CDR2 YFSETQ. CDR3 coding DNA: TGCGCCAGCAGCTGGGAGGGGGGAACTGAAGCTTTCTTT. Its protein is CASSWEGGTEAFF.

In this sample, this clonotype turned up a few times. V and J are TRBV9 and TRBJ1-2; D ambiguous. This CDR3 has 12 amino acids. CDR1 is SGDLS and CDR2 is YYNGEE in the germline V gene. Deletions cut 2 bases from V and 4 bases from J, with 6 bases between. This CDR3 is CASSVGSYGYTF. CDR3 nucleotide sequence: TGTGCCAGCAGCGTTGGCAGCTATGGCTACACCTTC.

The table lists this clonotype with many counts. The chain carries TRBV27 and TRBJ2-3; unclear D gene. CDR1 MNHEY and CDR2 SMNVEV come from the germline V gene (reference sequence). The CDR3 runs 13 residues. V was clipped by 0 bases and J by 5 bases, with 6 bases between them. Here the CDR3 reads CASSLSLVDTQYF. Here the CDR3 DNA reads TGTGCCAGCAGTTTATCGCTGGTAGATACGCAGTATTTT.

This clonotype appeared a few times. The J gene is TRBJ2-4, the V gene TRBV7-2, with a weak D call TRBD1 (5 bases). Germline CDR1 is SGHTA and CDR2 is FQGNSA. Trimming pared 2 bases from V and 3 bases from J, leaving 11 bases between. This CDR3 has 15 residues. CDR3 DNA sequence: TGTGCCAGCAGCTTAAGCCAGGGCGGCAAAAACATTCAGTACTTC. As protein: CASSLSQGGKNIQYF.

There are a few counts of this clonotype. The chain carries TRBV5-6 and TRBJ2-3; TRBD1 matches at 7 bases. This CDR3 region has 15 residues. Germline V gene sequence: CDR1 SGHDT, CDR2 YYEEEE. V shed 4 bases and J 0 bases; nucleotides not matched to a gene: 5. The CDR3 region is CASSGGQASTDTQYF. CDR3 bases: TGTGCCAGCAGCGGAGGACAGGCTAGCACAGATACGCAGTATTTT. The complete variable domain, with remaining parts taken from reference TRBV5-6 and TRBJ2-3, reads DAGVTQSPTHLIKTRGQQVTLRCSPKSGHDTVSWYQQALGQGPQFIFQYYEEEERQRGNFPDRFSGHQFPNYSSELNVNALLLGDSALYLCASSGGQASTDTQYFGPGTRLTVL.

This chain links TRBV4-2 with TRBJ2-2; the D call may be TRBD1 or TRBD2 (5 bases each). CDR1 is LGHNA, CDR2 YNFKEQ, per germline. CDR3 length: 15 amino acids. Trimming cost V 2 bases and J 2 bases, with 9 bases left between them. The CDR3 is CASSQSGSNTGELFF. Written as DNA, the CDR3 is TGTGCCAGCAGCCAATCAGGGAGTAACACCGGGGAGCTGTTTTTT.

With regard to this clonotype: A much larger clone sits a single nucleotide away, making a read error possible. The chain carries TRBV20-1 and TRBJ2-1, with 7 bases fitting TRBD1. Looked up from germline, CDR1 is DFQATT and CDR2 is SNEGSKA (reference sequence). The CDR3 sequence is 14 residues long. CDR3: CSASRQGRGNEQLF. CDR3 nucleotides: TGCAGTGCTAGTAGACAGGGTAGGGGCAATGAGCAGTTATTC.

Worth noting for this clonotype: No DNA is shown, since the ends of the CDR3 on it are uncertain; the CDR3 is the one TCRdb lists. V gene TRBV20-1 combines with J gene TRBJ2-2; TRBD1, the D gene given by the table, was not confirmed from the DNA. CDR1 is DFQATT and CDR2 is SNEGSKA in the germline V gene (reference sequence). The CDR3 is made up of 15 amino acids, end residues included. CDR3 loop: CSAPGQGNTGELFFF.

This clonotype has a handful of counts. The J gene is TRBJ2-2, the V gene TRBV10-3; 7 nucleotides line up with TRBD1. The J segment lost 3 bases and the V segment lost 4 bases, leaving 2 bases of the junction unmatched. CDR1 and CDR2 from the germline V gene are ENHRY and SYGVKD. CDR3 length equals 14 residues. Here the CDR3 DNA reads TGTGCCATCAGTGGGGACAGCTACACCGGGGAGCTGTTTTTT. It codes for CAISGDSYTGELFF.